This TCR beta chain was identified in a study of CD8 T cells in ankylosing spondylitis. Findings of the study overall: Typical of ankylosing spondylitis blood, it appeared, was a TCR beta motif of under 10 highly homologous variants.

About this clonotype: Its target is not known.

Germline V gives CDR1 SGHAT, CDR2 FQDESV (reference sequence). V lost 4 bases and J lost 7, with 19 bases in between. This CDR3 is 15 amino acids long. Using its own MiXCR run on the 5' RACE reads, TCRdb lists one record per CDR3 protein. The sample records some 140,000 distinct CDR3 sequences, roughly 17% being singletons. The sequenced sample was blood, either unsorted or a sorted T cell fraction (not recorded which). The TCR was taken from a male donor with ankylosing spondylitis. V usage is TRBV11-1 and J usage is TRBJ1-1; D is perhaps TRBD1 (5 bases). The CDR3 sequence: CASSSRVGTSYEAFF. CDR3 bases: TGTGCCAGCAGCTCGCGGGTGGGGACGAGTTATGAAGCTTTCTTT. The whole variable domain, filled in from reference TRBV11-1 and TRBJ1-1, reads EAEVAQSPRYKITEKSQAVAFWCDPISGHATLYWYRQILGQGPELLVQFQDESVVDDSQLPKDRFSAERLKGVDSTLKIQPAELGDSAMYLCASSSRVGTSYEAFFGQGTRLTVV.